Following are 19 T cell receptor beta chains from one sample sequenced in a study of PD-1 blockade in classical Hodgkin lymphoma. Assay used: immunoSEQ multiplex PCR; TCRdb lists only in-frame clones, some missing. The sample lists tens of thousands of clones; less than 95% were seen once. Time point indicated: cycle 4 day 1 (C4D1), after less than seven weeks of nivolumab. Following autologous stem cell transplantation, relapse occurred in every patient, and exposure to brentuximab vedotin varied. The material was peripheral blood mononuclear cells (PBMCs), obtained before the fourth cycle of nivolumab. All receptors derive from a human donor with classical Hodgkin lymphoma.

V gene TRBV5-4 combines with J gene TRBJ2-7; TRBD2 agrees at 8 bases. The CDR3 length is 14 residues. With 6 bases clipped from V and 3 bases from J, the junction kept 8 bases outside the gene matches. Germline values: CDR1 SGHNT, CDR2 YYREEE (reference sequence). Here the CDR3 DNA reads TGTGCCAGCACCCGGGAGGGACATCTCTACGAGCAGTACTTC. Its protein is CASTREGHLYEQYF.

V usage is TRBV2 and J usage is TRBJ1-2; 8 positions agree with TRBD1. V lost 9 bases and J lost 8; bases outside the gene matches: 5. The CDR3 is 11 amino acids. From germline, CDR1 is SNHLY and CDR2 FYNNEI. The CDR3 DNA follows: TGTGCCAGTCAGGGGGCGCCGGGCTACACCTTC. This encodes CASQGAPGYTF.

The chain recombines TRBV2 with TRBJ1-6; D might be TRBD1 (5 bases). From germline, CDR1 is SNHLY and CDR2 FYNNEI. Trimming shortened V by 2 bases and J by 5 bases, and 13 bases separated the two germline ends. The CDR3 is 16 residues long. The CDR3 region has the DNA TGTGCCAGCAGTGAATCGGGGGAGTTGAATAATTCACCCCTCCACTTT. Protein sequence: CASSESGELNNSPLHF.

The chain links TRBV30 to TRBJ2-3; 7 bases align to TRBD2. Germline V gives CDR1 GTSNPN, CDR2 SVGIG (reference sequence). V was clipped by 0 bases and J by 2 bases; unmatched bases: 5. There are 15 residues in the CDR3. In DNA form, the CDR3 reads TGTGCCTGGAGTGTACGGGGGGACTACACAGATACGCAGTATTTT. Protein sequence: CAWSVRGDYTDTQYF.

The chain has TRBV6-6 and TRBJ1-2; D not resolved. CDR1 and CDR2 from the germline V gene are MNHNY and SVGAGI (reference sequence). The CDR3 length is 14 residues. V was shortened by 2 bases and J by 4 bases, with 11 bases between the two germline ends. As DNA, the CDR3 is TGTGCCAGCAGTTACCCCCAGAACGGCTATGGCTACACCTTC. Protein sequence: CASSYPQNGYGYTF.

In nucleotides, the CDR3 is TGTGCCAGCAGCCAGTTCCCAAACAAAAACATTCAGTACTTC. This translates into CASSQFPNKNIQYF. The chain employs TRBV6-5 and TRBJ2-4; D uncertain. V lost 6 bases and J lost 3, with 12 bases in between. CDR1 and CDR2 from the germline V gene are MNHEY and SVGAGI. This CDR3 has 14 residues.

The CDR3 sequence: CASSLGQLNFYEQYF. In DNA form, the CDR3 reads TGTGCCAGCAGCTTGGGGCAGCTTAACTTCTACGAGCAGTACTTC. This chain links TRBV5-5 with TRBJ2-7, with D hard to call. Per the germline V gene, CDR1 is SGHKS and CDR2 is YYEKEE (reference sequence). Between the trimmed V and J ends, which lost 0 bases and 3 bases, there was a span of 13 bases. CDR3 length equals 15 residues.

The rearrangement uses TRBV27 and TRBJ1-5; D remains unclear. The CDR3 is 16 amino acids. V was pared by 5 bases and J by 0 bases, with 14 bases between. The germline CDR1 and CDR2 sequences are MNHEY and SMNVEV (reference sequence). The CDR3 is CASSPYKSTSNQPQHF. For the CDR3, the DNA is TGTGCCAGCAGTCCATACAAGAGCACTAGCAATCAGCCCCAGCATTTT.

This chain connects TRBV5-1 to TRBJ1-1, with a weak D call TRBD1 (5 bases). This CDR3 has 15 residues. Germline loops: CDR1 SGHRS, CDR2 YFSETQ. V was shortened by 0 bases and J by 1 base, with 10 bases between the two germline ends. DNA of the CDR3: TGCGCCAGCAGCTTGGTCGGTGGGGCGAACACTGAAGCTTTCTTT. It is translated as CASSLVGGANTEAFF.

V gene TRBV2 combines with J gene TRBJ1-4, with D perhaps TRBD1 (5 bases). Germline V gives CDR1 SNHLY, CDR2 FYNNEI. Between the trimmed V and J ends, which lost 5 bases and 5 bases, there was a span of 12 bases. The CDR3 runs to 14 residues. The CDR3 here is CASSRTGGNEKLFF. DNA for the CDR3: TGTGCCAGCAGTAGGACGGGGGGGAATGAAAAACTGTTTTTT.

The rearrangement joins TRBV2 to TRBJ2-2; D tentatively fits TRBD1 or TRBD2 (6 bases each). The CDR3 covers 16 residues. From germline, CDR1 is SNHLY and CDR2 FYNNEI. V lost 2 bases, J lost 1 base, and 11 bases lay in between. In DNA, the CDR3 is TGTGCCAGCAGTGAATGGGGGGCCGAGAACACCGGGGAGCTGTTTTTT. This gives the protein CASSEWGAENTGELFF.

The chain carries TRBV6-5 and TRBJ1-2; D call uncertain. CDR3 length: 14 residues. Germline V gene data show CDR1 as MNHEY and CDR2 as SVGAGI. Between the trimmed V and J ends, which lost 4 bases and 3 bases, there was a span of 12 bases. The DNA of the CDR3 is TGTGCCAGCAGTTCCCCGAGACACCACTATGGCTACACCTTC. Residues: CASSSPRHHYGYTF.

The chain is built from TRBV19 and TRBJ1-2; 8 bases match TRBD1. V lost 6 bases and J lost 4; bases outside the gene matches: 10. Germline V gene lookup returns CDR1 LNHDA and CDR2 SQIVND (reference sequence). This CDR3 contains 15 residues. The CDR3 here is CASRKWRQGRYGYTF. CDR3 DNA sequence: TGTGCCAGTAGAAAGTGGAGACAGGGGCGCTATGGCTACACCTTC.

This rearrangement joins TRBV2 to TRBJ1-5, with 8 bases aligning to TRBD1. The CDR3 sequence is 13 residues long. The V gene's germline CDR1 is SNHLY and CDR2 FYNNEI. J lost 7 bases, V lost 6 bases, and 5 bases had no gene match. The CDR3, as DNA: TGTGCCAGCAGGGGACAGGTTGAGCAGCCCCAGCATTTT. This sequence encodes CASRGQVEQPQHF.

The V gene is TRBV19, the J gene TRBJ2-3; D unresolved. The CDR3 runs to 14 residues. V lost 3 bases, J lost 1 base, and 8 bases lay in between. Looked up from germline, CDR1 is LNHDA and CDR2 is SQIVND (reference sequence). The CDR3 DNA follows: TGTGCCAGTAGTATCCTCCAGGGCACAGATACGCAGTATTTT. Its translation is CASSILQGTDTQYF.

The V gene is TRBV5-4, the J gene TRBJ2-7; 8 bases fit TRBD2. CDR1 SGHNT and CDR2 YYREEE come from the germline V gene (reference sequence). J was trimmed by 6 bases and V by 0 bases; bases with no gene match: 14. This CDR3 has 17 amino acids. DNA of the CDR3: TGTGCCAGCAGCTTGGTGGGCGGGGGGTATTCGAAATCCGAGCAGTACTTC. Its protein product is CASSLVGGGYSKSEQYF.

This rearrangement joins TRBV30 to TRBJ2-1; D is unclear. V was trimmed by 6 bases and J by 5 bases, leaving 2 bases between them. Germline lookup yields CDR1 GTSNPN and CDR2 SVGIG (reference sequence). The CDR3 loop spans 9 amino acids. The chain's CDR3 is CACNNEQFF. The CDR3 DNA sequence: TGTGCCTGCAACAATGAGCAGTTCTTC.

V gene TRBV19 combines with J gene TRBJ2-7; D perhaps matches TRBD1 (6 bases). Germline CDR1 is LNHDA and CDR2 is SQIVND (reference sequence). CDR3 size: 14 residues. Trimming removed 1 base at V and 3 bases at J, with 10 bases between. The CDR3: CASSIGGQFYEQYF. In nucleotides, the CDR3 is TGTGCCAGTAGTATAGGCGGACAGTTCTACGAGCAGTACTTC.

The table lists this clone with a count of one. The chain couples TRBV6-5 to TRBJ1-2, with D uncertain. The CDR3 totals 15 residues. V was clipped by 6 bases and J by 0 bases, with 14 bases between them. CDR1 is MNHEY, CDR2 SVGAGI, per germline. The CDR3 nucleotides read TGTGCCAGCAGGACGATACAGTTATCTAACTATGGCTACACCTTC. Protein: CASRTIQLSNYGYTF.